This T cell receptor (beta chain) was documented in a study of CD8 T cells in ankylosing spondylitis. Regarding the study as a whole: The authors found the disease-linked clones to be CD8+ and relatively rare in peripheral blood. Both synovial fluid and blood in reactive arthritis had previously been reported to carry some motif variants. Ankylosing spondylitis blood appeared to be characterized by a TCR beta motif of about eight highly homologous variants.

This clonotype has more than one count but fewer than ten. Its antigen is undetermined. The CDR3 is 15 amino acids. The germline V and J ends were trimmed by 6 bases and 0 bases, with 17 bases remaining between them. CDR1 DFQATT and CDR2 SNEGSKA come from the germline V gene (reference sequence). Quantitative barcoded 5'-RACE was used to prepare TCR beta libraries. TCRdb redid the calling of the 5' RACE reads with MiXCR, one entry per CDR3 protein. This table has around 280,000 distinct CDR3 sequences, 20% appearing once. V and J are TRBV20-1 and TRBJ1-1; D is undetermined. This TCR derives from a male donor with ankylosing spondylitis or in good health (not recorded which). What was sequenced was blood, either unsorted or a sorted T cell fraction (not recorded which). The chain's CDR3 is CSATGALRVNTEAFF. The CDR3 bases are TGCAGTGCCACCGGCGCCTTAAGGGTGAACACTGAAGCTTTCTTT.